One sample yielded the 30 T cell receptor beta chains listed below, sequenced in a study of identical twins. TCRdb called the 5' RACE reads again in MiXCR, with one record for every CDR3 protein. The sample lists about 530,000 distinct CDR3 sequences; approximately 20% were seen once. The data were also submitted as part of a second study, on yellow fever vaccine responses in identical twins.

Sequencing input: CD4+ T cells sorted from blood. The source is a woman aged 18 to 35 in good health.

This clonotype has a count of ten or more. V usage is TRBV19 and J usage is TRBJ2-2, with 8 bases aligning to TRBD2. Germline-derived CDR1 and CDR2 are LNHDA and SQIVND (reference sequence). This CDR3 spans 16 amino acids. After removal of 5 bases from V and 2 bases from J, the junction contained 7 bases not matched to a gene. The CDR3 nucleotides are TGTGCCAGTAGTTTCGGGAGGGCCGAAAACACCGGGGAGCTGTTTTTT. Translation: CASSFGRAENTGELFF.

The table lists this clonotype with a few counts. The V gene is TRBV20-1, the J gene TRBJ2-1, with 15 bases identical to TRBD2. Germline V lookup: CDR1 DFQATT, CDR2 SNEGSKA (reference sequence). The trim removed 5 bases at V and 8 bases at J, leaving 4 bases unmatched. This CDR3 region has 14 residues. CDR3 bases: TGCAGTGCTCGGACTAGCGGGAGGGCCGATGAGCAGTTCTTC. Its translation is CSARTSGRADEQFF.

In its sample, this clonotype was seen a few times. The CDR3 DNA is TGCGCCAGCAGCAGAACGGGACTAGCGGGACGCCAGACCTCCACAGATACGCAGTATTTT. Its protein is CASSRTGLAGRQTSTDTQYF. V gene TRBV5-1 combines with J gene TRBJ2-3, with 13 nucleotides matching TRBD2. The CDR3 length is 20 residues. The V gene's germline CDR1 is SGHRS and CDR2 YFSETQ. The ends lost 4 bases at V and 2 bases at J; junction bases unmatched: 16.

The chain is built from TRBV3-1 and TRBJ1-2; a possible D gene is TRBD1 (6 bases). The CDR3 runs to 15 residues. Germline V gene data show CDR1 as LGHDT and CDR2 as YNNKEL (reference sequence). The V end was cut by 3 bases, the J end by 2 bases, with 13 bases between. The CDR3 here is CASSQVSGENYGYTF. As DNA, the CDR3 is TGTGCCAGCAGCCAGGTCTCAGGGGAAAACTATGGCTACACCTTC. Based on the CDR3 plus reference TRBV3-1 and TRBJ1-2, the full variable domain is DTAVSQTPKYLVTQMGNDKSIKCEQNLGHDTMYWYKQDSKKFLKIMFSYNNKELIINETVPNRFSPKSPDKAHLNLHINSLELGDSAVYFCASSQVSGENYGYTFGSGTRLTVV.

CDR3 DNA sequence: TGTGCCAGTACTCCTTGGAGCGATTACACAGATACGCAGTATTTT. It encodes CASTPWSDYTDTQYF. This sequence joins TRBV27 and TRBJ2-3; D not certain. CDR1 and CDR2 (germline): MNHEY, SMNVEV (reference sequence). The CDR3 has 15 residues. V was trimmed by 9 bases and J by 2 bases, leaving 18 bases between them.

The rearrangement uses TRBV6-2 or TRBV6-3 and TRBJ2-7, with TRBD2 matching over 8 bases. Germline values: CDR1 MNHEY, CDR2 SVGEGT. This CDR3 has 14 residues. The ends lost 7 bases at V and 2 bases at J; junction bases unmatched: 7. This CDR3 is CASKSGGSAYEQYV. CDR3 bases: TGTGCCAGCAAAAGCGGGGGTAGTGCCTACGAGCAGTACGTC.

The J gene is TRBJ1-2, the V gene TRBV7-2; D is ambiguous. In germline, CDR1 is SGHTA, CDR2 FQGNSA. CDR3 length: 14 residues. Trimming removed 3 bases from V and 0 bases from J, with 8 bases in between. The CDR3 DNA reads as TGTGCCAGCAGCTTGCCCACAGCTAACTATGGCTACACCTTC. Amino acid sequence: CASSLPTANYGYTF.

This clonotype was recorded many times. This sequence joins TRBV5-1 and TRBJ1-6; D is uncertain. The V and J ends lost 0 bases and 7 bases respectively, with 5 bases between them. Germline lookup yields CDR1 SGHRS and CDR2 YFSETQ. The CDR3 contains 13 residues. CDR3 nucleotides: TGCGCCAGCAGCTTGGAATCCAATTCACCCCTCCACTTT. The encoded protein is CASSLESNSPLHF.

This clonotype occurred many times. The chain combines TRBV12-3 or TRBV12-4 with TRBJ1-5; tentatively, D is TRBD1 (6 bases). CDR3 length: 15 residues. V was cut by 3 bases and J by 0 bases, with 9 bases left in between. The CDR3 coding sequence is TGTGCCAGCAGTTTTGACAGGCTTAGCAATCAGCCCCAGCATTTT. This gives the protein CASSFDRLSNQPQHF.

The CDR3 is CASSLDRNSGANVLTF. The CDR3 DNA reads TGCGCCAGCAGCTTGGACAGAAACTCTGGGGCCAACGTCCTGACTTTC. The chain couples TRBV5-1 to TRBJ2-6; no clear D gene. CDR1 is SGHRS and CDR2 is YFSETQ in the germline V gene. V lost 0 bases to trimming and J lost 0 bases, with 7 bases between them. The CDR3 runs to 16 residues.

This clonotype was detected only a few times. The V and J genes are TRBV24-1 and TRBJ2-1, with D unclear. V lost 3 bases and J lost 7, with 6 bases in between. This CDR3 is built from 12 residues. Germline values: CDR1 KGHDR, CDR2 SFDVKD. CDR3 sequence: CATSDVQNEQFF. As DNA, the CDR3 is TGTGCCACCAGTGATGTGCAGAATGAGCAGTTCTTC.

This clonotype was observed a handful of times. This rearrangement joins TRBV29-1 to TRBJ2-1; TRBD1 matches at 9 bases. The V and J ends lost 3 bases and 1 base, in that order; junction bases with no gene match: 16. Germline V gives CDR1 SQVTM, CDR2 ANQGSEA. CDR3 size: 19 residues. The CDR3 coding sequence is TGCAGCGTTGAGCCGGGACAGGGACTGCTTCAAGGGTCCTACAATGAGCAGTTCTTC. It translates to CSVEPGQGLLQGSYNEQFF.

Only a few counts were recorded for this clonotype. CDR3 protein: CATSSLAGGPETQYF. CDR3 nucleotide sequence: TGTGCCACCAGTTCCTTAGCGGGGGGGCCGGAGACCCAGTACTTC. J is TRBJ2-5 and V is TRBV24-1; 11 bases agree with TRBD2. Looked up from germline, CDR1 is KGHDR and CDR2 is SFDVKD. This CDR3 comprises 15 residues. Germline trimming cut 6 bases from V and 5 bases from J; bases unmatched to any gene: 7.

The rearrangement links TRBV11-2 to TRBJ2-2; no reliable D call. V was trimmed by 3 bases and J by 3 bases, leaving 8 bases between them. CDR3 length: 14 amino acids. Germline V lookup: CDR1 SGHAT, CDR2 FQNNGV. The CDR3 nucleotides are TGTGCCAGCAGCTTGAGTAGCCACACCGGGGAGCTGTTTTTT. It codes for CASSLSSHTGELFF.

The table lists this clonotype with a few counts. The chain joins TRBV12-3 or TRBV12-4 to TRBJ2-5; TRBD2 matches at 10 bases. The CDR3 has 17 amino acids. The V segment lost 1 base and the J segment 2 bases; nucleotides outside the gene matches: 7. The CDR3 DNA is TGTGCCAGCAGTTTAGGGGCAAGCGGGGGGGCTCAAGAGACCCAGTACTTC. Translating it yields CASSLGASGGAQETQYF.

Only a few counts were recorded for this clonotype. The chain joins TRBV28 to TRBJ2-7, with D hard to call. This CDR3 comprises 13 residues. Between the trimmed V and J ends, which lost 6 bases and 2 bases, there was a span of 11 bases. Germline CDR1 reads MDHEN; CDR2 reads SYDVKM. In DNA, the CDR3 is TGTGCCAGCAGAATCAAGAGCGCCTACGAGCAGTACTTC. Residues: CASRIKSAYEQYF.

This clonotype was observed a few times. The chain uses TRBV24-1 and TRBJ2-1; D unresolved. V dropped 4 bases and J dropped 13 bases, with 10 bases sitting between them. CDR1 KGHDR and CDR2 SFDVKD come from the germline V gene. The CDR3 extends over 11 amino acids. CDR3 residues: CATSDIINQFF. As DNA, the CDR3 is TGTGCCACCAGTGACATTATTAACCAGTTCTTC.

The V and J genes are TRBV15 and TRBJ2-1; TRBD2 agrees at 12 bases. The V segment lost 2 bases and the J segment 2 bases; nucleotides outside the gene matches: 7. The CDR3 has 18 amino acids. Germline V gene sequence: CDR1 LNHNV, CDR2 YYDKDF (reference sequence). The CDR3 loop is CATSRPSGRAITYNEQFF. The DNA for the CDR3 is TGTGCCACCAGCAGACCTAGCGGGAGGGCCATTACCTACAATGAGCAGTTCTTC.

This clonotype was recorded a few times. The chain combines TRBV18 with TRBJ1-6; perhaps TRBD1 as D (5 bases). CDR3 size: 16 residues. V lost 4 bases, J lost 7 bases, and 17 bases lay in between. Germline assignment: CDR1 KGHSH and CDR2 LQKENI. CDR3 protein: CASSLQGRWGNSPLHF. Written as DNA, the CDR3 is TGTGCCAGCTCACTTCAGGGCCGTTGGGGAAATTCACCCCTCCACTTT.

This clonotype was seen only a few times. This chain connects TRBV24-1 to TRBJ2-1; D gene unclear. The CDR3 is made up of 17 amino acids. Germline V gene data show CDR1 as KGHDR and CDR2 as SFDVKD. The ends were cut back, 1 base at V and 4 bases at J, with 16 bases in the middle. The CDR3 protein is CATSDLNQAPMYNEQFF. CDR3 DNA sequence: TGTGCCACCAGTGATTTAAACCAGGCTCCCATGTACAATGAGCAGTTCTTC.

CDR3 sequence (DNA): TGTGCCAGCAGCGCAGATGGGCAGCACTCCTACAATGAGCAGTTCTTC. Translated: CASSADGQHSYNEQFF. This chain joins TRBV9 and TRBJ2-1, with D unresolved. Trimming stripped 3 bases from V and 0 bases from J, with 13 bases between. The CDR3 length is 16 residues. Germline V gives CDR1 SGDLS, CDR2 YYNGEE.

The chain combines TRBV11-2 with TRBJ2-7; D is unresolved. There are 12 residues in the CDR3. The germline V gene encodes CDR1 SGHAT and CDR2 FQNNGV. The V end lost 1 base, the J end lost 4 bases, and 5 bases lay between the germline ends. The CDR3 DNA reads TGTGCCAGCAGCTTAGTACCATACGAGCAGTACGTC. Encoded protein: CASSLVPYEQYV.

The CDR3: CAISGFSGANVLTF. CDR3 nucleotides: TGTGCCATCAGTGGTTTCTCTGGGGCCAACGTCCTGACTTTC. The V gene is TRBV10-3, the J gene TRBJ2-6; D call uncertain. The V gene's germline CDR1 is ENHRY and CDR2 SYGVKD. CDR3 length: 14 residues. V was shortened by 4 bases and J by 0 bases, with 4 bases between the two germline ends.

The rearrangement uses TRBV5-5 and TRBJ2-4; possible D gene TRBD1, 5 bases. The CDR3 spans 16 residues. Per the germline V gene, CDR1 is SGHKS and CDR2 is YYEKEE (reference sequence). Trimming shortened V by 4 bases and J by 4 bases, and 18 bases separated the two germline ends. CDR3 region: CASSPTGRLGKNIQYF. In DNA, the CDR3 is TGTGCCAGCAGCCCAACAGGTCGCCTAGGGAAAAACATTCAGTACTTC.

This clonotype occurred once. The chain recombines TRBV12-3 or TRBV12-4 with TRBJ1-1; D call uncertain. Trimming removed 8 bases from V and 10 bases from J, with 11 bases in between. This CDR3 contains 10 residues. DNA of the CDR3: TGTGCCAGCGGGAGGGTGGCAGCTTTCTTT. This codes for CASGRVAAFF.

V usage is TRBV18 and J usage is TRBJ1-1; D is undetermined. Trimming took 5 bases from V and 4 from J, leaving 14 bases between them. The CDR3 is 14 amino acids. Germline assignment: CDR1 KGHSH and CDR2 LQKENI. CDR3 sequence: CASSGTADRTEAFF. For the CDR3, the DNA is TGTGCCAGCTCAGGCACAGCGGACCGCACTGAAGCTTTCTTT.

V and J are TRBV20-1 and TRBJ2-3, with 11 bases matching TRBD2. The germline V gene encodes CDR1 DFQATT and CDR2 SNEGSKA (reference sequence). The CDR3 contains 15 residues. V shed 6 bases and J 3 bases; nucleotides not matched to a gene: 8. CDR3 loop: CSAQTLAGVTDTQYF. The CDR3 DNA reads as TGCAGTGCGCAAACACTAGCGGGAGTAACAGATACGCAGTATTTT.

This clonotype was seen more than once but under ten times. This rearrangement joins TRBV5-5 to TRBJ2-1; D is perhaps TRBD1 (7 bases). Germline loops: CDR1 SGHKS, CDR2 YYEKEE (reference sequence). The CDR3 spans 15 residues. V was clipped by 4 bases and J by 4 bases, with 15 bases between them. CDR3 in DNA: TGTGCCAGCAGCCAAGGCAGGGGGGATTACAATGAGCAGTTCTTC. Amino acid sequence: CASSQGRGDYNEQFF.

The gene calls are TRBV11-2 and TRBJ1-1, with D tentatively TRBD1 (6 bases). CDR1 is SGHAT, CDR2 FQNNGV, per germline. V lost 5 bases and J 0 bases, leaving 13 bases between the germline ends. The CDR3 consists of 15 residues. This CDR3 reads CASSRRGGLNTEAFF. The CDR3 DNA reads TGTGCCAGCAGCCGACGTGGGGGGCTGAACACTGAAGCTTTCTTT.

This chain uses TRBV19 with TRBJ2-1; maybe TRBD2 (7 bases). V was trimmed by 0 bases and J by 12 bases, leaving 15 bases between them. The germline CDR1 and CDR2 sequences are LNHDA and SQIVND (reference sequence). The CDR3 sequence is 14 residues long. For the CDR3, the DNA is TGTGCCAGTAGTATAGATAATCAGGGGAGGGGGCAGTTCTTC. Its translation is CASSIDNQGRGQFF. Full variable domain (outside the CDR3, taken from reference TRBV19 and TRBJ2-1): DGGITQSPKYLFRKEGQNVTLSCEQNLNHDAMYWYRQDPGQGLRLIYYSQIVNDFQKGDIAEGYSVSREKKESFPLTVTSAQKNPTAFYLCASSIDNQGRGQFFGPGTRLTVL.